Listed here are 5 T cell receptor beta chains from one sample, sequenced in a study of T cell repertoires and HLA-DP antigens. Their cognate antigens are unknown. Clones were sequenced by immunoSEQ multiplex PCR, and TCRdb holds only the in-frame ones, with some missing. The sample lists roughly 120,000 clones, nearly 95% occurring once. The sequencing input was CD4+ T cells from PBMCs. These receptors all stem from a woman under 30 in good health and CMV-seronegative.

V and J are TRBV10-1 and TRBJ2-1, with D perhaps matching TRBD1 (6 bases). CDR1 and CDR2 from the germline V gene are WNHNN and SYGVQD (reference sequence). There are 16 residues in the CDR3. Trimming took off 6 bases at V and 6 bases at J, with 21 bases between the two ends. The CDR3 reads CASRVQTGLATNEQFF. CDR3 nucleotides: TGCGCCAGCAGGGTACAAACAGGGTTGGCTACCAATGAGCAGTTCTTC.

This chain uses TRBV6-5 with TRBJ2-6; tentative D call: TRBD2 (5 bases). The CDR3 sequence is 16 residues long. CDR1 and CDR2 from the germline V gene are MNHEY and SVGAGI. The germline V and J ends were trimmed by 0 bases and 0 bases, with 6 bases remaining between them. Written as DNA, the CDR3 is TGTGCCAGCAGTTACTCGAGGGACTCTGGGGCCAACGTCCTGACTTTC. Translated, it gives CASSYSRDSGANVLTF.

The chain combines TRBV28 with TRBJ1-3; D is undetermined. With 6 bases removed from V and 0 bases from J, the gap between germline ends came to 9 bases. The germline gives CDR1 MDHEN, CDR2 SYDVKM. The CDR3 is 14 amino acids. The CDR3 DNA is TGTGCCAGCAGGCTTGCCGGCTCTGGAAACACCATATATTTT. Its protein product is CASRLAGSGNTIYF.

This chain joins TRBV7-3 and TRBJ2-5; 7 bases fit TRBD1. This CDR3 region has 14 residues. V gave up 3 bases and J gave up 2 bases; unmatched junction bases: 3. The V gene's germline CDR1 is SGHTA and CDR2 FQGTGA. The CDR3 DNA sequence: TGTGCCAGCAGCTTCGGGACAGCTCAAGAGACCCAGTACTTC. Amino acid sequence: CASSFGTAQETQYF.

The V call is TRBV2, the J call TRBJ2-7; perhaps TRBD2 as D (5 bases). CDR3 length: 14 residues. CDR1 is SNHLY and CDR2 is FYNNEI in the germline V gene. V dropped 4 bases and J dropped 0 bases, with 10 bases sitting between them. CDR3 sequence (DNA): TGTGCCAGCAGTGTAAGCGGACGCTCCTACGAGCAGTACTTC. This gives the protein CASSVSGRSYEQYF. Full variable domain (rest looked up from reference TRBV2 and TRBJ2-7): EPEVTQTPSHQVTQMGQEVILRCVPISNHLYFYWYRQILGQKVEFLVSFYNNEISEKSEIFDDQFSVERPDGSNFTLKIRSTKLEDSAMYFCASSVSGRSYEQYFGPGTRLTVT.